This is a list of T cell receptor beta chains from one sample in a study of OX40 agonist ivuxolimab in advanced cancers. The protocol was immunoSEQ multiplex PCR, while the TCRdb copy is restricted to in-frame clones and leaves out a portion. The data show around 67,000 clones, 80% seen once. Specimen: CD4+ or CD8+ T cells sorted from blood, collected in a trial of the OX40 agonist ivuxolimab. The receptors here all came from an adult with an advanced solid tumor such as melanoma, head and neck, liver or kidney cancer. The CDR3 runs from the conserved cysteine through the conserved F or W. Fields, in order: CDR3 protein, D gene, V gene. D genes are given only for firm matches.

CAIRATAGNTIYF	-	TRBV10-3
CASSNRGTSDEAFF	-	TRBV18
CASSVQTGTDTQYF	-	TRBV9
CASEDFPKQETQYF	-	TRBV2
CSALEDSGNTIYF	-	TRBV29-1
CASSLFGSNQPQHF	-	TRBV25-1
CASSYLEGSGGYTF	-	TRBV6-6
CASSPGLAGGLEQYF	TRBD2	TRBV18
CASSLMGSSGNTIYF	-	TRBV5-1
CASTIFRGARTDTQYF	-	TRBV11-2
CASSSGRGFEQYF	-	TRBV5-6
CASRAFFSYNEQFF	-	TRBV6-1
CAWSVQKNYGYTF	-	TRBV30
CSAGSRGGYTF	-	TRBV20-1
CASSIGLAGGEGETQYF	TRBD2	TRBV7-2
CASSVSTGDPLNEQFF	-	TRBV9
CASSQRTGQETQYF	TRBD1	TRBV11-3
CASSRDPLLGEKLFF	-	TRBV14
CATSRDTGGTDTQYF	TRBD1	TRBV15
CASSLGQGNSPLHF	TRBD1	TRBV18
CASTSSNEQFF	-	TRBV7-9
CASSIAQGAGYTF	TRBD1	TRBV19
CASSQDLQRGRTDTQYF	TRBD2	TRBV4-2
CASSFGNYGYTF	-	TRBV7-9
CASNSVSENTIYF	-	TRBV5-6
CASSSLAGVSYNEQFF	TRBD2	TRBV5-1
CASSRTLGTDTQYF	-	TRBV19
CASSYRTGGYEQYF	TRBD2	TRBV6-6
CASTRLPGDYGYTF	-	TRBV2
CSVDRESLEQYF	TRBD1	TRBV6-1
CASSMGMVHTDTQYF	-	TRBV19
CASSLRTDNTEAFF	-	TRBV5-4
CASSIESRAGGPYIYEQYF	TRBD2	TRBV19
CASSLGGSNEKLFF	-	TRBV5-1
CASSQGTGANTDTQYF	TRBD1	TRBV18
CASSDRGTGELFF	TRBD1	TRBV9
CASSMTAGGLTDTQYF	-	TRBV14
CASSVQGDNEKLFF	TRBD1	TRBV9
CASSRDRLPQETQYF	-	TRBV5-4
CASSVAGGRNEQFF	TRBD2	TRBV6-4
CASRSPGDTEAFF	-	TRBV11-3
CASSHPGQGGTEAFF	TRBD1	TRBV4-1
CASSQGAGAETQYF	-	TRBV14
CASSQIPVTSRGSYNEQFF	-	TRBV23-1
CASSGGQGKNTEAFF	TRBD1	TRBV7-3
CASSSDTGSNEQFF	-	TRBV11-3
CASTTSGGGTGELFF	TRBD2	TRBV19
CASSLAAASYGYTF	-	TRBV5-1
CASNAPGQGYGQPQHF	TRBD1	TRBV6-6
CASSYSGPSSNQPQHF	-	TRBV5-8
CASSLGQGAGEQYF	TRBD1	TRBV28
CASSEGTGGQPQHF	TRBD1	TRBV2
CASSTRTGVITDTQYF	TRBD1	TRBV5-8
CASSPPAQRGYGELFF	TRBD2	TRBV18
CASSTSGQPQETQYF	TRBD1	TRBV5-1